A selection of T cell receptor beta chains follows, all from one sample in a study of blood T cell repertoires in COVID-19. The data were produced by immunoSEQ multiplex PCR, yet TCRdb's version contains in-frame clones alone and is incomplete. The sample contains some 200,000 clones, roughly 86% of which appear only once. The sequenced material came from peripheral blood. Source of these receptors: a woman aged 80 or older in a cohort sampled during active or convalescent COVID-19. CDR3s include the opening cysteine and the closing phenylalanine or tryptophan. D genes are given only for firm matches. Size values are once, few and many counts, or a class for expanded clones, and some rows have none.

cdr3_nt | cdr3_aa | cdr3_length | j_call | v_call | d_call | clone_size
TGTGCCATCAGTGAGGGAAGGGACAGGGCTGGCTACACCTTC | CAISEGRDRAGYTF | 14 | TRBJ1-2 | TRBV10-3 | TRBD1 | .
TGTGCCAGCAGCTTACAGGGATCTGAAGAGCAGTTCTTC | CASSLQGSEEQFF | 13 | TRBJ2-1 | TRBV11-2 | . | few
TGTGCCAGCAGTCCCTACTCGCGACAGGACTTGAGTTCACCCCTCCACTTT | CASSPYSRQDLSSPLHF | 17 | TRBJ1-6 | TRBV27 | . | .
TGTGCCAGCACCCCCCGCGGGGGGGCTAATGAAAAACTGTTTTTT | CASTPRGGANEKLFF | 15 | TRBJ1-4 | TRBV7-6 | . | .
TGCGCCAGCAGCTTGGCCCAGGCTAGCACAGATACGCAGTATTTT | CASSLAQASTDTQYF | 15 | TRBJ2-3 | TRBV5-1 | . | .
TGTGCCAGCAGCGGAACCGGGACACCCCAAGAGACCCAGTACTTC | CASSGTGTPQETQYF | 15 | TRBJ2-5 | TRBV9 | . | .
TGTGCCAGCAGCTTACGGACTAGCGGGGTCGATACGCAGTATTTT | CASSLRTSGVDTQYF | 15 | TRBJ2-3 | TRBV5-4 | TRBD2 | .
TGCGCCAGCAGCCTGGCACCCGCGGGCTACGAGCAGTACTTC | CASSLAPAGYEQYF | 14 | TRBJ2-7 | TRBV5-1 | . | .
TGTGCCAGTAGTTTACAGGGTTCTCTTCACTATGGCTACACCTTC | CASSLQGSLHYGYTF | 15 | TRBJ1-2 | TRBV19 | . | .
TGTGCCAGCAGCTTAATGGGACACACTCAAGAGACCCAGTACTTC | CASSLMGHTQETQYF | 15 | TRBJ2-5 | TRBV7-2 | . | .
TGTGCCAGCTCACGCCTCATGGGTAGGGGGTCCTATGGCTACACCTTC | CASSRLMGRGSYGYTF | 16 | TRBJ1-2 | TRBV18 | . | .
TGTGCCACCAGTGGAGAGGACTATGGCTACACCTTC | CATSGEDYGYTF | 12 | TRBJ1-2 | TRBV24-1 | . | .
TGTGCCACCAGTGATTACCGGCGGGGGCCCGTGGATGAGCAGTTCTTC | CATSDYRRGPVDEQFF | 16 | TRBJ2-1 | TRBV24-1 | . | few
TGTGCCAGCAGCCAAGACACAGGGCGCTATGGCTACACCTTC | CASSQDTGRYGYTF | 14 | TRBJ1-2 | TRBV3-1/TRBV3-2 | . | once
TGTGCCAGCAGCGTTACAGACCAGACAGGCCCTATAAACATTCAGTACTTC | CASSVTDQTGPINIQYF | 17 | TRBJ2-4 | TRBV9 | . | few
TGTGCCAGCAGCTTAGTCCGGACAGATACGCAGTATTTT | CASSLVRTDTQYF | 13 | TRBJ2-3 | TRBV11-3 | . | once